The 7 T cell receptor beta chains listed next were all sequenced from one sample in a study of CXCR3-negative and CXCR3-positive naive CD8 T cells. Study-wide findings and caveats: The study found more hydrophobic TRB CDR3s in CXCR3-positive naive cells than in CXCR3-negative naive cells.

Their antigen targets remain unknown. cDNA libraries for TRB were generated by 5' RACE incorporating UMI labels. For each CDR3 protein, TCRdb gives one entry from its re-call of the 5' RACE reads, without DNA. This repertoire comprises tens of thousands of distinct CDR3 sequences; its ten largest clones make up around 0.51%. The sample comprised naive CXCR3+ CD8+ T cells from blood. Subset of the sample: CD45RO-CCR7+CD27+CD95- naive CD8+ T cells expressing CXCR3 (TNR3+). Receptors originate from a human donor in good health. Some clones in this sample may be carry-over from other donors' samples.

J is TRBJ2-1 and V is TRBV27; absent DNA, TCRdb's TRBD1 call cannot be checked. This CDR3 contains 15 residues. The germline CDR1 and CDR2 sequences are MNHEY and SMNVEV (reference sequence). CDR3 protein: CASSRGGASVGEQFF.

The chain couples TRBV2 to TRBJ2-7; the D gene TCRdb calls, TRBD1, cannot be checked with no DNA. The CDR3 has 13 residues. Germline V gene sequence: CDR1 SNHLY, CDR2 FYNNEI. The CDR3 spells CATVTGELYEQYF. The full variable domain, rest sourced from reference TRBV2 and TRBJ2-7, is EPEVTQTPSHQVTQMGQEVILRCVPISNHLYFYWYRQILGQKVEFLVSFYNNEISEKSEIFDDQFSVERPDGSNFTLKIRSTKLEDSAMYFCATVTGELYEQYFGPGTRLTVT.

The chain links TRBV6-5 to TRBJ1-2; the D gene TCRdb calls, TRBD1, cannot be checked with no DNA. The CDR3 contains 16 residues. Germline-derived CDR1 and CDR2 are MNHEY and SVGAGI. CDR3: CASSYQWGGRTVGYTF.

The CDR3 sequence is CASSWSSTGELFF. This chain links TRBV6-5 with TRBJ2-2. This CDR3 spans 13 amino acids. From germline, CDR1 is MNHEY and CDR2 SVGAGI.

The V and J genes are TRBV3-1 and TRBJ2-1. CDR1 is LGHDT, CDR2 YNNKEL, per germline (reference sequence). The length of the CDR3 is 13 residues. CDR3 amino acids: CASNQQPANEQFF.

The chain has TRBV6-2 or TRBV6-3 and TRBJ1-2. The CDR3 runs 13 residues. Germline values: CDR1 MNHEY, CDR2 SVGEGT. This CDR3 is CASTQEEYYGYTF.

V usage is TRBV29-1 and J usage is TRBJ1-2; TCRdb indicates TRBD1, and absent DNA this call remains unverified. The germline V gene encodes CDR1 SQVTM and CDR2 ANQGSEA. The CDR3 is 14 residues long. The CDR3 here is CSVEVGGLVRGYTF.